The TCR beta chain described here comes from a study of post-analysis software for immune sequencing data. This clonotype is a singleton in its sample. Its target is not known. Points from the study as a whole: With TRBV5-6, TRBV5-1 and TRBV20-1 included, about five TRBV segments were more frequent in patients than in controls.

TCR beta cDNA libraries had unique molecular identifiers. Each sample of roughly 1 to 11 million input T cells yielded about 500,000 cDNA molecules, so each molecule approximated one T cell. TCRdb independently ran MiXCR on the PCR reads; one entry per CDR3 protein. The table records hundreds of thousands of distinct CDR3 sequences, about 60% of them present only once. The V end lost 7 bases, the J end lost 4 bases, and 11 bases lay between the germline ends. The CDR3 is 12 amino acids. CDR1 is SQVTM, CDR2 ANQGSEA, per germline. The clonotype originates from a girl aged 2 to 10 with multiple sclerosis. This chain links TRBV29-1 with TRBJ2-1; no reliable D call. The sample taken for sequencing was blood. The DNA of the CDR3 is TGCAGCGCCACTGGACGGTACAATGAGCAGTTCTTC. Translated, it gives CSATGRYNEQFF.